This T cell receptor (beta chain) appears in the sequencing data of a study of T cell responses to AZD1222 COVID-19 vaccine. Germline V CDR1 and CDR2: SQVTM, ANQGSEA. The CDR3 consists of 14 residues. Unmatched junction bases numbered 3, after V lost 1 base and J lost 1 base. A note on this clone: The antigen is not known.

Study-wide points: White British ancestry dominated among donors, who included more females, and clonal diversity was possibly underestimated. The study found Spike-specific TCR breadth and depth rose after two AZD1222 doses. Epitopes outside B.1.351 and B.1.1.7 mutated regions reportedly drew nearly half of spike TCRs. None of the repertoires were sampled until the peak T cell response had passed.

Sequencing was performed with immunoSEQ multiplex PCR; in TCRdb, only in-frame clones are kept and a portion is missing. The sample has more than 95,000 clones, roughly 87% seen once. The receptor was derived from an adult who received the AZD1222 COVID-19 vaccine. The sequenced sample was peripheral blood, obtained 28 days after the second AZD1222 dose. J is TRBJ1-1 and V is TRBV29-1; 7 positions match TRBD1. The chain's CDR3 is CSVEVRGQNTEAFF. In nucleotides, the CDR3 is TGCAGCGTTGAAGTGAGGGGGCAGAACACTGAAGCTTTCTTT.